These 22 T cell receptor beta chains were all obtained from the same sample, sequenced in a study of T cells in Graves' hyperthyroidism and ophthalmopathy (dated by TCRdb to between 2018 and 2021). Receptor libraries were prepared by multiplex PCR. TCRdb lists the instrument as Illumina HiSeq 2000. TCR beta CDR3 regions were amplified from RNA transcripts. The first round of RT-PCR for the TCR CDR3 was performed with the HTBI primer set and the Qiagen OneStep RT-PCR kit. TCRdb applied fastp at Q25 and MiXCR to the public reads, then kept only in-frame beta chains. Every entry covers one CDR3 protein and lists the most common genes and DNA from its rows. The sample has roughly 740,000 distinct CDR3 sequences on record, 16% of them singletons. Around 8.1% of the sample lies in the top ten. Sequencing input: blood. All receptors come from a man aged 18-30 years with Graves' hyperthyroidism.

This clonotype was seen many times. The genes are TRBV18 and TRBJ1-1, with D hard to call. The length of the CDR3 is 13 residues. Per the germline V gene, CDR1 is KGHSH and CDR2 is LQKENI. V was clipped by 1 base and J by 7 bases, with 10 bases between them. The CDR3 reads CASSPHPEFEAFF. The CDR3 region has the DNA TGTGCCAGCTCACCACACCCCGAGTTTGAAGCTTTCTTT.

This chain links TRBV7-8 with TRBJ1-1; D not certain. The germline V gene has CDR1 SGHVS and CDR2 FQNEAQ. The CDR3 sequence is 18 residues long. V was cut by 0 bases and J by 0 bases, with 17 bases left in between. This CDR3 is CASSLAVARHLMNTEAFF. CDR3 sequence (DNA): TGTGCCAGCAGCTTAGCTGTCGCACGTCACCTCATGAACACTGAAGCTTTCTTT.

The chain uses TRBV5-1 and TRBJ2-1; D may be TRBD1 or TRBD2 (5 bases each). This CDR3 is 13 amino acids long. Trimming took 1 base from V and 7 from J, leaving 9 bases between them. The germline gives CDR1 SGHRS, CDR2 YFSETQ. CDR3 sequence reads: CASSLTRENEQFF. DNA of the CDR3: TGCGCCAGCAGCTTGACCAGGGAGAATGAGCAGTTCTTC.

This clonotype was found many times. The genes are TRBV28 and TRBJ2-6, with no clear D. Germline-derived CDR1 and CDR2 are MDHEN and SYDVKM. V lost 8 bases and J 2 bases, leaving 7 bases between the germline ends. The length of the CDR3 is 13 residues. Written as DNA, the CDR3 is TGTGCCAGCCGACTTGCTGGGGCCAACGTCCTGACTTTC. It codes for CASRLAGANVLTF.

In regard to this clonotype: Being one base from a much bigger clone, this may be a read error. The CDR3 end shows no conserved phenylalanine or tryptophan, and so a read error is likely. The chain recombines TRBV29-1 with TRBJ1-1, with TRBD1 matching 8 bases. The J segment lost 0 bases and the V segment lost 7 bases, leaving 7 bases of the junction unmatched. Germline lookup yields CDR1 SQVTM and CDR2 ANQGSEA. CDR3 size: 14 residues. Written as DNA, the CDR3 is TGCAGCGGAGAAGAACAGGGGGTGAACACTGAAGCTTTCGTT. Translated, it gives CSGEEQGVNTEAFV.

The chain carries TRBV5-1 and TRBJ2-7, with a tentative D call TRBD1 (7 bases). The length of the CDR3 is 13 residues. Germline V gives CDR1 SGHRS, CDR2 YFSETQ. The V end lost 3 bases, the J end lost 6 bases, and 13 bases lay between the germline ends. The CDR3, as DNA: TGCGCCAGCAGCTCGGACAGGCGGGGCGAGCAGTACTTC. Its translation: CASSSDRRGEQYF.

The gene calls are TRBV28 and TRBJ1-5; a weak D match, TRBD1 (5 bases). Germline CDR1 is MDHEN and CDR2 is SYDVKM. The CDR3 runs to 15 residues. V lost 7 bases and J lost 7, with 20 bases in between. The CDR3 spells CASTPQVGGLQPQHF. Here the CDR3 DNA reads TGTGCCAGCACACCACAGGTCGGAGGGCTACAGCCCCAGCATTTT. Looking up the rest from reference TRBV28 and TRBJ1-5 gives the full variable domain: DVKVTQSSRYLVKRTGEKVFLECVQDMDHENMFWYRQDPGLGLRLIYFSYDVKMKEKGDIPEGYSVSREKKERFSLILESASTNQTSMYLCASTPQVGGLQPQHFGDGTRLSIL.

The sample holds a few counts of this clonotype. The CDR3 DNA reads TGTGCCACCAGCCAAGGGTGGGACACCGGGGAGCTGTTTTTT. The encoded protein is CATSQGWDTGELFF. The chain recombines TRBV15 with TRBJ2-2; D is unclear. V gave up 5 bases and J gave up 3 bases, with 10 bases separating them. Germline V lookup: CDR1 LNHNV, CDR2 YYDKDF (reference sequence). The CDR3 consists of 14 residues.

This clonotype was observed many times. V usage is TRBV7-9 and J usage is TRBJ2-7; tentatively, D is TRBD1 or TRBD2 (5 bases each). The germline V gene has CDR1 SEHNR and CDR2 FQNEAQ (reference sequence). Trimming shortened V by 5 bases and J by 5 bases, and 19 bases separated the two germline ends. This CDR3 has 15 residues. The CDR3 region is CASSAYVGAHHEQYF. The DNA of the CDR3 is TGTGCCAGCAGCGCCTATGTCGGGGCACACCACGAGCAGTACTTC.

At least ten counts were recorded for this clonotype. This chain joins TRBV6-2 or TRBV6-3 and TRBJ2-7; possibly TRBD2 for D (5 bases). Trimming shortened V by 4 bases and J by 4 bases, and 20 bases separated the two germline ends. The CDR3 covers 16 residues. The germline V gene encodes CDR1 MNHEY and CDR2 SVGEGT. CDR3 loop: CASSSSSEGVQYEQYF. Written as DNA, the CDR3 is TGTGCCAGCAGTTCCTCGAGCGAGGGAGTACAGTACGAGCAGTACTTC.

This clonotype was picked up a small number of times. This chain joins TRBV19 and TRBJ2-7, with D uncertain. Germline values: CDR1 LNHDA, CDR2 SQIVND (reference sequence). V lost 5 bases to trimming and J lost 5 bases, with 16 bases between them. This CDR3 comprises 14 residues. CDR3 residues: CASSPRGGSNEQYF. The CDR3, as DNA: TGTGCCAGTAGTCCCAGAGGTGGATCCAACGAGCAGTACTTC.

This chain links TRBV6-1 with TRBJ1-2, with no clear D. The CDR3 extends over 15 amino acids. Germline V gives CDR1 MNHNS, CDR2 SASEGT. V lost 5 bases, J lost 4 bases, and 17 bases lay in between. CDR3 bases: TGTGCCAGCAGTTCGGGTCCTGGTCCTTCCTATGGCTACACCTTC. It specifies CASSSGPGPSYGYTF.

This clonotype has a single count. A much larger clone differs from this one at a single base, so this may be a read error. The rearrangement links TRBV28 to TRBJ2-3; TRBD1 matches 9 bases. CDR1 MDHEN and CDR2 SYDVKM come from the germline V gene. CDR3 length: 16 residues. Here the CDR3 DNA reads TGTGCCAGCAGTACAGAACCGGGACAGGGCACAGATACGCGGTATTTT. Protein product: CASSTEPGQGTDTRYF.

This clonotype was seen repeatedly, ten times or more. CDR3 DNA: TGTGCCAGCAGTGAAGGGGCAGGGGGCGGTTGGAATCAGCCCCAGCATTTT. Its translation is CASSEGAGGGWNQPQHF. This chain links TRBV6-1 with TRBJ1-5, with TRBD1 matching 8 bases. After removal of 1 base from V and 4 bases from J, the junction contained 9 bases not matched to a gene. Germline lookup yields CDR1 MNHNS and CDR2 SASEGT. CDR3 size: 17 residues.

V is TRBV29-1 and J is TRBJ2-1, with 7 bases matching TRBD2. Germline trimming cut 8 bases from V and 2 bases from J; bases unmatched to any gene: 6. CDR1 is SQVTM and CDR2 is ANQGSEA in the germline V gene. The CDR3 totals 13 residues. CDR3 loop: CSIKRDPYNEQFF. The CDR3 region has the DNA TGCAGCATCAAGCGGGATCCCTACAATGAGCAGTTCTTC.

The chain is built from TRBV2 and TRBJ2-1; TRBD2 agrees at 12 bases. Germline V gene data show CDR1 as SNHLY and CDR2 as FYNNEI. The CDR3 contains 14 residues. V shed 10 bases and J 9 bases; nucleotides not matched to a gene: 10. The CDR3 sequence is CATSLAGGPGEQFF. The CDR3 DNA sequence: TGTGCCACCTCCCTAGCGGGAGGGCCGGGTGAGCAGTTCTTC.

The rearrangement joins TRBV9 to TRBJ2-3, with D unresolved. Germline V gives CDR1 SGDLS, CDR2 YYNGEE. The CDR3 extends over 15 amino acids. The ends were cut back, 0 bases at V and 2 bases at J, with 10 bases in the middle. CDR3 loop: CASSVVGRPTDTQYF. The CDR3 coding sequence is TGTGCCAGCAGCGTAGTCGGGCGTCCCACAGATACGCAGTATTTT.

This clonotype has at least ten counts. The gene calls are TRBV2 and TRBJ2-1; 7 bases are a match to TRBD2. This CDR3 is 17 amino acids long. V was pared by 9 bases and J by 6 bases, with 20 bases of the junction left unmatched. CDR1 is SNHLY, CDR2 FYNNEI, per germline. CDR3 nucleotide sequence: TGTGCCAGTTGGCGGGAGCCCGGGTCGCCCCAATCCAATGAGCAGTTCTTC. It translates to CASWREPGSPQSNEQFF.

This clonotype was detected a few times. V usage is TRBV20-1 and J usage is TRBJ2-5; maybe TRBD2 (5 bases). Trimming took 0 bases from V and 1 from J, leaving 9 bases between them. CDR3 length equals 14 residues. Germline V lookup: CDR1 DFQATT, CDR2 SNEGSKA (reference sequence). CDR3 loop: CSARDGRVQETQYF. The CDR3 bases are TGCAGTGCTAGAGATGGGCGGGTCCAAGAGACCCAGTACTTC.

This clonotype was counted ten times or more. CDR3 amino acids: CSARPRTGPSSYNEQFF. The CDR3 coding sequence is TGCAGTGCTAGACCCAGGACAGGGCCTAGCTCCTACAATGAGCAGTTCTTC. The chain links TRBV20-1 to TRBJ2-1, with 8 bases lining up with TRBD1. In germline, CDR1 is DFQATT, CDR2 SNEGSKA (reference sequence). The CDR3 spans 17 residues. J lost 0 bases, V lost 2 bases, and 9 bases had no gene match.

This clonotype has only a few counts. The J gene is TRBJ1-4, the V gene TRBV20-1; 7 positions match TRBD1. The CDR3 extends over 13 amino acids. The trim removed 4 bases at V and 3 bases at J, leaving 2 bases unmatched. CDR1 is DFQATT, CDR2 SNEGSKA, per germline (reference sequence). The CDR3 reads CSATGQPNEKLFF. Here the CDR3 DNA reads TGCAGTGCTACGGGACAGCCTAATGAAAAACTGTTTTTT.

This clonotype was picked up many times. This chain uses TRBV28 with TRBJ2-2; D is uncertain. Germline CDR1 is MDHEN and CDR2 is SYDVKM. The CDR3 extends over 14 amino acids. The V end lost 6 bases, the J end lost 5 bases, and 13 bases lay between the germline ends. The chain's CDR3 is CASRPYKPTGELFF. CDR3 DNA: TGTGCCAGCAGGCCCTACAAGCCTACCGGGGAGCTGTTTTTT.